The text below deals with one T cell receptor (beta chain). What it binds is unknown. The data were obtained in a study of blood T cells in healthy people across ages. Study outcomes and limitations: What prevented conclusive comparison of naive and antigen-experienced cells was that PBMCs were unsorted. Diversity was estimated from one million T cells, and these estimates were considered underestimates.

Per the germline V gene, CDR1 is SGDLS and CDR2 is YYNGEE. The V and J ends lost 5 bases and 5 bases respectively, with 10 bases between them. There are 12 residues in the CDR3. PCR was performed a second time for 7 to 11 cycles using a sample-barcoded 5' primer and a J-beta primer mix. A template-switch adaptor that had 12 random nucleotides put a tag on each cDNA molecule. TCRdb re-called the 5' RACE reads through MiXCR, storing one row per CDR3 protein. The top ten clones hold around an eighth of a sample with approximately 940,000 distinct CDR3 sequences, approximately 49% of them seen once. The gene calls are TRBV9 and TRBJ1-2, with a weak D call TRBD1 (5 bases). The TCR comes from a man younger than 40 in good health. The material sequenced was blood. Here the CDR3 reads CASSEGLYGYTF. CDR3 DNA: TGTGCCAGCAGTGAGGGGTTATATGGCTACACCTTC.